The rows below give T cell receptor beta chains drawn from one sample of a study of T-cell memory formation after mild COVID-19. TCRdb redid the calling of the 5' RACE reads with MiXCR, one entry per CDR3 protein. The sample contains some 190,000 distinct CDR3 sequences, about 16% of which appear only once. Sequenced sample: PBMCs or a T cell subset sorted from them (not recorded which). The receptor set was obtained from an adult woman who had mild COVID-19 (a few samples of this study predate the infection). Cell type and time point are not known. The CDR3 runs from the conserved cysteine through the conserved F or W. A D gene is named only where the DNA matches it firmly. Expanded clones get a size class; other rows say once, few or many, or leave the size out.

v_call,cdr3_length,clone_size,d_call,j_call,cdr3_aa,cdr3_nt
TRBV11-1,16,few,TRBD2,TRBJ2-1,CASSFSGLAGYNEQFF,TGTGCCAGCAGCTTTTCGGGACTAGCGGGCTACAATGAGCAGTTCTTC
TRBV20-1,14,.,.,TRBJ1-3,CSARSGSSGNTIYF,TGCAGTGCTAGGTCGGGGAGCTCTGGAAACACCATATATTTT
TRBV15,14,few,.,TRBJ2-7,CATSRAGPNYEQYF,TGTGCCACCAGCAGGGCCGGGCCCAACTACGAGCAGTACTTC
TRBV9,16,.,.,TRBJ2-2,CASSKLGGRDAGELFF,TGTGCCAGCAGTAAACTAGGGGGAAGGGACGCCGGGGAGCTGTTTTTT
TRBV5-1,14,few,.,TRBJ2-5,CASSGTGAPETQYF,TGCGCCAGCAGCGGGACTGGGGCCCCGGAGACCCAGTACTTC
TRBV29-1,13,.,.,TRBJ2-3,CSVVRAGRNTQYF,TGCAGCGTTGTCAGGGCGGGGAGGAATACGCAGTATTTT
TRBV5-7,16,few,.,TRBJ1-3,CASSSGWRGSGNTIYF,TGTGCCAGCAGCTCTGGGTGGAGGGGCAGTGGAAACACCATATATTTT
TRBV15,12,few,TRBD1,TRBJ1-1,CATTTGATEAFF,TGTGCCACCACCACAGGGGCCACTGAAGCTTTCTTT
TRBV20-1,12,few,.,TRBJ2-7,CSARDPLYEQYF,TGCAGTGCTAGAGATCCCCTCTACGAGCAGTACTTC
TRBV5-1,15,few,TRBD1,TRBJ1-5,CASSRTGVRDQPQHF,TGCGCCAGCAGCCGAACAGGGGTGCGGGATCAGCCCCAGCATTTT
TRBV3-1,14,few,.,TRBJ2-7,CASSQEIYSYEQYF,TGTGCCAGCAGCCAAGAGATCTACTCCTACGAGCAGTACTTC
TRBV6-2/TRBV6-3,15,few,.,TRBJ2-5,CASSYHGLPKETQYF,TGTGCCAGCAGTTACCATGGGCTCCCCAAAGAGACCCAGTACTTC
TRBV6-5,17,few,.,TRBJ2-2,CASSYSVFGTNTGELFF,TGTGCCAGCAGTTACTCTGTTTTCGGGACGAACACCGGGGAGCTGTTTTTT
TRBV20-1,16,few,TRBD1,TRBJ1-5,CSARDSGRGRDQPQHF,TGCAGTGCTAGAGATTCGGGCAGGGGGAGAGATCAGCCCCAGCATTTT
TRBV7-2,13,.,.,TRBJ2-1,CASSRARLNEQFF,TGTGCCAGCAGCCGTGCGCGGCTCAATGAGCAGTTCTTC
TRBV20-1,13,few,TRBD1,TRBJ1-1,CSALRPGGTEAFF,TGCAGTGCTCTCCGGCCAGGGGGCACTGAAGCTTTCTTT
TRBV7-2,14,.,.,TRBJ1-1,CASSLTRKNTEAFF,TGTGCCAGCAGCTTGACCCGGAAGAACACTGAAGCTTTCTTT
TRBV20-1,11,.,.,TRBJ1-5,CSARGTQPQHF,TGCAGTGCTAGAGGGACTCAGCCCCAGCATTTT
TRBV20-1,15,.,TRBD1,TRBJ2-4,CSAPGTAVAKNIQYF,TGCAGTGCTCCTGGGACAGCTGTAGCCAAAAACATTCAGTACTTC
TRBV12-3/TRBV12-4,15,.,.,TRBJ2-2,CASSFGDRDTGELFF,TGTGCCAGCAGTTTCGGGGATCGGGACACCGGGGAGCTGTTTTTT
TRBV5-1,12,few,.,TRBJ1-1,CASSLIGAEAFF,TGCGCCAGCAGCTTGATCGGGGCTGAAGCTTTCTTT
TRBV15,15,.,.,TRBJ1-6,CATSRGQGYNSPLHF,TGTGCCACCAGCAGAGGTCAGGGTTATAATTCACCCCTCCACTTT
TRBV18,14,few,.,TRBJ1-1,CASSLSPGNTEAFF,TGTGCCAGCTCACTATCCCCCGGGAACACTGAAGCTTTCTTT
TRBV6-5,15,few,.,TRBJ2-7,CASSYGWYRAYEQYF,TGTGCCAGCAGTTACGGTTGGTACAGGGCGTACGAGCAGTACTTC
TRBV24-1,13,few,TRBD1,TRBJ2-7,CATWDRGSYEQYF,TGTGCCACCTGGGACAGGGGCTCCTACGAGCAGTACTTC
TRBV10-3,13,.,.,TRBJ1-2,CAISTATNYGYTF,TGTGCCATTTCGACAGCAACTAACTATGGCTACACCTTC
TRBV5-5,13,.,.,TRBJ1-1,CASSPDSDTEAFF,TGTGCCAGCAGCCCCGACAGTGACACTGAAGCTTTCTTT
TRBV12-5,17,few,.,TRBJ2-6,CASGSLTGRAGANVLTF,TGTGCTAGTGGTTCCCTAACGGGAAGGGCGGGGGCCAACGTCCTGACTTTC
TRBV7-9,15,few,.,TRBJ1-4,CASSPEVTGNEKLFF,TGTGCCAGCAGCCCTGAGGTGACGGGGAATGAAAAACTGTTTTTT
TRBV5-6,18,few,TRBD1,TRBJ1-1,CASSSLTGGKGLSTEAFF,TGTGCCAGCAGCTCGCTTACAGGGGGTAAAGGATTGAGTACTGAAGCTTTCTTT
TRBV6-5,16,few,.,TRBJ2-5,CASSYSGKGPRETQYF,TGTGCCAGCAGTTACTCAGGGAAGGGGCCCCGGGAGACCCAGTACTTC
TRBV11-2,12,many,.,TRBJ2-7,CASSLRLYEQYF,TGTGCCAGCAGCTTACGATTGTACGAGCAGTACTTC
TRBV24-1,15,.,TRBD2,TRBJ2-5,CATHFSGTSGPTQYF,TGTGCCACCCACTTTTCCGGGACTAGCGGGCCCACCCAGTACTTC
TRBV18,16,.,TRBD2,TRBJ2-5,CASSPSGLAVQETQYF,TGTGCCAGCTCACCGTCGGGACTAGCGGTCCAAGAGACCCAGTACTTC
TRBV7-8,15,few,TRBD1,TRBJ1-5,CASSPQGAAPMPQHF,TGTGCCAGCAGCCCACAGGGGGCGGCTCCTATGCCCCAGCATTTT
TRBV4-3,18,.,.,TRBJ2-6,CASSQDLRVLSGANVLTF,TGCGCCAGCAGCCAAGATCTCAGGGTCCTCTCTGGGGCCAACGTCCTGACTTTC
TRBV18,15,.,TRBD1,TRBJ2-5,CASSPRDRGQETQYF,TGTGCCAGCTCACCCCGGGACAGGGGGCAAGAGACCCAGTACTTC
TRBV2,13,few,.,TRBJ2-5,CASSDLARGTQYF,TGTGCCAGCAGTGACCTAGCAAGAGGGACCCAGTACTTC
TRBV6-5,15,few,.,TRBJ2-2,CASSYGGKSFPELFF,TGTGCCAGCAGTTACGGCGGGAAGAGTTTCCCGGAGCTGTTTTTT
TRBV7-2,15,few,.,TRBJ2-1,CASSSDRGGYNEQFF,TGTGCCAGCAGCTCAGACAGGGGAGGGTACAATGAGCAGTTCTTC
TRBV3-1,12,.,.,TRBJ2-1,CASSQFYNEQFF,TGTGCCAGCAGCCAGTTCTACAATGAGCAGTTCTTC
TRBV12-3/TRBV12-4,15,.,TRBD1,TRBJ2-5,CASSYRRTGQETQYF,TGTGCCAGCAGTTATCGACGGACAGGCCAAGAGACCCAGTACTTC
TRBV12-3/TRBV12-4,16,few,TRBD1,TRBJ1-3,CASSLAGTGAGNTIYF,TGTGCCAGCAGTTTAGCCGGGACAGGGGCTGGAAACACCATATATTTT
TRBV6-6,15,.,.,TRBJ1-2,CASREGGHINYGYTF,TGTGCCAGCAGAGAGGGGGGACACATTAACTATGGCTACACCTTC
TRBV12-3/TRBV12-4,16,.,TRBD2,TRBJ2-4,CASSFSSGAAKNIQYF,TGTGCCAGCAGTTTCAGTAGCGGGGCGGCCAAAAACATTCAGTACTTC
TRBV18,16,few,.,TRBJ1-1,CASSQQGLGMNTEAFF,TGTGCCAGCTCACAACAGGGTTTGGGCATGAACACTGAAGCTTTCTTT
TRBV20-1,14,few,TRBD1,TRBJ1-2,CSATQTTGVYGYTF,TGCAGTGCTACCCAAACGACAGGGGTCTATGGCTACACCTTC
TRBV28,15,.,TRBD2,TRBJ2-4,CASSLGGMAKNIQYF,TGTGCCAGCAGTTTGGGGGGGATGGCCAAAAACATTCAGTACTTC
TRBV18,12,few,.,TRBJ2-4,CASSRRTASQYF,TGTGCCAGCTCACGACGGACGGCTAGTCAGTACTTC
TRBV5-1,15,many,.,TRBJ2-4,CASSPRVDGENIQYF,TGCGCCAGCAGCCCTCGGGTGGATGGAGAAAACATTCAGTACTTC
TRBV4-2,15,.,TRBD2,TRBJ2-1,CASSYPGLAVNEQFF,TGTGCCAGCAGCTATCCGGGACTAGCGGTAAATGAGCAGTTCTTC
TRBV9,18,few,TRBD2,TRBJ2-3,CASSQTSGRPTRTDTQYF,TGTGCCAGCAGCCAGACTAGCGGGAGGCCGACCCGCACAGATACGCAGTATTTT
TRBV5-1,14,few,.,TRBJ2-1,CASSPRPDAAEQFF,TGCGCCAGCAGCCCCCGCCCTGACGCGGCGGAGCAGTTCTTC
TRBV3-1,14,few,TRBD1,TRBJ1-2,CASSQAGQLYGYTF,TGTGCCAGCAGCCAAGCGGGACAGCTCTATGGCTACACCTTC
TRBV5-1,17,.,TRBD1,TRBJ2-6,CASSLVTGGAGANVLTF,TGCGCCAGCAGCTTGGTTACAGGGGGAGCAGGGGCCAACGTCCTGACTTTC
TRBV10-3,13,.,.,TRBJ2-2,CAIGHGNTGELFF,TGTGCCATCGGGCATGGGAACACCGGGGAGCTGTTTTTT
TRBV5-4,13,.,.,TRBJ2-5,CASSAQGTETQYF,TGTGCCAGCAGCGCGCAGGGGACGGAGACCCAGTACTTC